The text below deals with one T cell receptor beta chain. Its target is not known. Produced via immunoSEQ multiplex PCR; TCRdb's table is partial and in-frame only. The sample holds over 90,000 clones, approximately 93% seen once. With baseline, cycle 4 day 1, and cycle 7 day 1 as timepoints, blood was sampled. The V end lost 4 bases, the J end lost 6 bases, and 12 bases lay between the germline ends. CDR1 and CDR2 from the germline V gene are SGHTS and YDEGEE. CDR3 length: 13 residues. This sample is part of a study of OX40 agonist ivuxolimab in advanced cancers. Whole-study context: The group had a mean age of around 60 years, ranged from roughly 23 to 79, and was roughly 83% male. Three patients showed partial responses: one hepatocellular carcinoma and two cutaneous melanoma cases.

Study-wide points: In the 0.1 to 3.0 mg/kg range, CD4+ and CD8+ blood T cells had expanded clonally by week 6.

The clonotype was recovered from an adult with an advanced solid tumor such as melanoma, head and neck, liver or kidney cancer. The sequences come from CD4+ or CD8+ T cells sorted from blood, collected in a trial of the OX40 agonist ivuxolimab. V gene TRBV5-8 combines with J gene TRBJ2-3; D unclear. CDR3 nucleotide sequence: TGTGCCAGCAGCAGCTTGGCCCACGATACGCAGTATTTT. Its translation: CASSSLAHDTQYF. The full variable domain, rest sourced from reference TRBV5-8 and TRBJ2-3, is EAGVTQSPTHLIKTRGQQATLRCSPISGHTSVYWYQQALGLGLQFLLWYDEGEERNRGNFPPRFSGRQFPNYSSELNVNALELEDSALYLCASSSLAHDTQYFGPGTRLTVL.